Listed here are 9 T cell receptor beta chains from one sample, sequenced in a study of regulatory T cells in long-lasting Graves disease. TCR beta libraries were built with iRepertoire HTBI primers and Arm-PCR of CDR3 regions. TCRdb processed the multiplex PCR reads anew with MiXCR; each CDR3 protein has one entry. The sample contains roughly 500,000 distinct CDR3 sequences, roughly 21% of which appear only once. Time point of the sample: persistent/refractory GD, antithyroid drugs over 5 years with positive TRAb. PBMC-derived RNA was used for the TCR library. The specimen was peripheral blood mononuclear cells (PBMCs), collected when the disease was refractory, from a patient treated with antithyroid drugs. The origin of the receptors is a female donor with Graves disease.

This clonotype was seen a few times. The chain is built from TRBV18 and TRBJ1-1; no firm D call. Trimming removed 4 bases from V and 6 bases from J, with 12 bases in between. CDR1 and CDR2 from the germline V gene are KGHSH and LQKENI. The CDR3 is 13 amino acids. The CDR3 sequence: CASSRDRQAEAFF. The CDR3 region has the DNA TGTGCCAGCTCACGGGATCGGCAAGCTGAAGCTTTCTTT.

This clonotype was seen more than once but under ten times. CDR3: CASSDSPGYSYGYTF. The CDR3 DNA is TGTGCCAGCAGCGACTCACCAGGGTACTCCTATGGCTACACCTTC. The gene calls are TRBV9 and TRBJ1-2; a weak D match, TRBD1 (5 bases). Germline V gene data show CDR1 as SGDLS and CDR2 as YYNGEE. CDR3 length equals 15 residues. V was shortened by 3 bases and J by 4 bases, with 16 bases between the two germline ends.

The V gene is TRBV28, the J gene TRBJ2-2; 8 bases are shared with TRBD1. Germline CDR1 reads MDHEN; CDR2 reads SYDVKM. The CDR3 runs to 15 residues. With 5 bases clipped from V and 3 bases from J, the junction kept 5 bases outside the gene matches. The CDR3: CASSTRGRDTGELFF. The CDR3 nucleotides are TGTGCCAGCAGTACCAGGGGGCGGGACACCGGGGAGCTGTTTTTT.

This clonotype was counted at least ten times. The chain has TRBV12-3 or TRBV12-4 and TRBJ1-2, with TRBD1 as a possible D gene (5 bases). This CDR3 is built from 13 residues. V lost 3 bases and J 4 bases, leaving 9 bases between the germline ends. The CDR3 protein is CASSLEGSYGYTF. In DNA form, the CDR3 reads TGTGCCAGCAGTTTGGAGGGGTCCTATGGCTACACCTTC.

The rearrangement uses TRBV3-1 and TRBJ2-5, with D tentatively TRBD1 or TRBD2 (5 bases each). The CDR3 is 17 amino acids. Per germline, CDR1 LGHDT and CDR2 YNNKEL (reference sequence). V dropped 4 bases and J dropped 2 bases, with 20 bases sitting between them. CDR3 nucleotides: TGTGCCAGCAGCCGCCTTGCCGGGACCCCGTATCAAGAGACCCAGTACTTC. It yields the protein CASSRLAGTPYQETQYF.

This clonotype occurred many times. The chain couples TRBV27 to TRBJ2-2, with D possibly matching TRBD2 (6 bases). V dropped 6 bases and J dropped 2 bases, with 10 bases sitting between them. CDR3 size: 14 residues. Germline V CDR1 and CDR2: MNHEY, SMNVEV (reference sequence). CDR3 sequence: CASRGTLNTGELFF. The CDR3 coding sequence is TGTGCCAGCAGAGGGACTCTCAACACCGGGGAGCTGTTTTTT.

This clonotype was counted at least ten times. The chain couples TRBV6-2 or TRBV6-3 to TRBJ2-7, with D uncertain. This CDR3 has 12 residues. The V gene's germline CDR1 is MNHEY and CDR2 SVGEGT. V gave up 2 bases and J gave up 6 bases, with 8 bases separating them. The CDR3 sequence is CASSYVSGEQYF. The CDR3 DNA follows: TGTGCCAGCAGTTACGTCTCGGGCGAGCAGTACTTC.

This clonotype has at least ten counts. CDR3 amino acids: CASPSSSGHYTF. Written as DNA, the CDR3 is TGTGCCAGCCCCTCCTCATCGGGGCACTACACCTTC. The chain uses TRBV28 and TRBJ1-2; D may be TRBD1 (5 bases). The CDR3 is 12 residues long. Between the trimmed V and J ends, which lost 8 bases and 10 bases, there was a span of 17 bases. The germline gives CDR1 MDHEN, CDR2 SYDVKM.

This clonotype has a count of ten or more. The V and J genes are TRBV12-3 or TRBV12-4 and TRBJ1-6; unclear D gene. Between the trimmed V and J ends, which lost 7 bases and 9 bases, there was a span of 10 bases. The CDR3 has 12 amino acids. CDR3: CASTLGPSPLHF. Here the CDR3 DNA reads TGTGCCAGCACACTAGGACCTTCACCCCTCCACTTT.